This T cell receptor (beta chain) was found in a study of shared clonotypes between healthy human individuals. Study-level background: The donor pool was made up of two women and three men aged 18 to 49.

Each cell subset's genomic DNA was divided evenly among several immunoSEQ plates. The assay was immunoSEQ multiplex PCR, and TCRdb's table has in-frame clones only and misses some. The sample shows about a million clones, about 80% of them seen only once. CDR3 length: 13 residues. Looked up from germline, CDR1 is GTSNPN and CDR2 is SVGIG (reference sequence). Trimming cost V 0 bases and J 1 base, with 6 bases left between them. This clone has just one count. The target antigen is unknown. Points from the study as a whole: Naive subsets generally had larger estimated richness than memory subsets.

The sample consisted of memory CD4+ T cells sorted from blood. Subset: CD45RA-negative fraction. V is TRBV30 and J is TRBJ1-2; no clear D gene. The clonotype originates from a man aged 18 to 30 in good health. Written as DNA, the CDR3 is TGTGCCTGGAGTGTCGACCGTAACTATGGCTACACCTTC. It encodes CAWSVDRNYGYTF.